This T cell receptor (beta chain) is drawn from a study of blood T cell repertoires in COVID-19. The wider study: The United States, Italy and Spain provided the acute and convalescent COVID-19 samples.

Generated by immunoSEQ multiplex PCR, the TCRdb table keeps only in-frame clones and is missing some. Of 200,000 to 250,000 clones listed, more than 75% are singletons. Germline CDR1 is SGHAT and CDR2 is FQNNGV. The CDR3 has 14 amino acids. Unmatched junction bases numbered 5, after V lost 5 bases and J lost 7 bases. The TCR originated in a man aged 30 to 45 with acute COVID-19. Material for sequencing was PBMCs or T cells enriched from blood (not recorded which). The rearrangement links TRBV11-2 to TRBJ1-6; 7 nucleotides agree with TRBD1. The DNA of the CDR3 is TGTGCCAGCAGCCTGGGACAGCCGAATTCACCCCTCCACTTT. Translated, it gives CASSLGQPNSPLHF.